Listed below are T cell receptor beta chains from one sample, sequenced in a study of blood T cells in healthy people across ages. TCRdb re-called the 5' RACE reads with MiXCR, one entry per CDR3 protein. Counted here are around 1.1 million distinct CDR3 sequences, less than 45% occurring once; the ten biggest clones make up roughly 14%. Sequencing was done on a sample of blood. The receptors were sampled from a young man in good health. Both conserved end residues are part of each CDR3. Each record gives: J gene, D gene, clone size, V gene, CDR3 protein, CDR3 DNA. A D gene is named only where the DNA matches it firmly. The size entry is marked missing in some rows and otherwise reads once, few, many or a size class.

TRBJ1-2 NA NA TRBV5-6 CASSVFRVGYTF TGTGCCAGCAGCGTTTTCAGGGTTGGCTACACCTTC
TRBJ1-1 NA NA TRBV27 CASSWAGHQNTEAFF TGTGCCAGCAGTTGGGCGGGACACCAGAACACTGAAGCTTTCTTT
TRBJ2-3 NA NA TRBV28 CASSWQGSTDTQYF TGTGCTTCGTCCTGGCAGGGGAGCACAGATACGCAGTATTTT
TRBJ2-7 NA NA TRBV7-9 CASSTRDTYEQYF TGTGCCAGCAGCACCCGGGACACCTACGAGCAGTACTTC
TRBJ1-5 NA few TRBV12-3/TRBV12-4 CASSFVGDSNQPQHF TGTGCCAGCAGTTTTGTTGGGGATAGCAATCAGCCCCAGCATTTT
TRBJ2-7 NA few TRBV12-3/TRBV12-4 CASRRVGADEQYF TGTGCCAGCAGACGTGTTGGGGCAGATGAGCAGTACTTC
TRBJ1-2 TRBD1 many TRBV12-3/TRBV12-4 CASTPGQGNYGYTF TGTGCCAGCACTCCGGGACAGGGGAACTATGGCTACACCTTC
TRBJ1-1 NA few TRBV12-3/TRBV12-4 CASRAGLIAFF TGTGCCAGCAGGGCGGGGCTAATAGCTTTCTTT
TRBJ1-2 NA NA TRBV3-1 CASSQVGSSNYGYTF TGTGCCAGCAGCCAAGTGGGGAGCTCTAACTATGGCTACACCTTC
TRBJ2-7 NA NA TRBV6-5 CASRVRDGGSYEQYF TGTGCCAGCAGAGTAAGGGACGGTGGGTCCTACGAGCAGTACTTC
TRBJ2-3 NA few TRBV2 CASSVGGPGTDTQYF TGTGCCAGCAGTGTTGGGGGCCCGGGGACAGATACGCAGTATTTT
TRBJ2-7 NA NA TRBV6-5 CASSPGAGPLTYEQYF TGTGCCAGCAGTCCCGGTGCGGGCCCCTTAACCTACGAGCAGTACTTC
TRBJ2-1 TRBD2 NA TRBV4-3 CASSQTSGGLNEQFF TGCGCCAGCAGCCAAACTAGCGGGGGCCTCAATGAGCAGTTCTTC
TRBJ1-1 NA few TRBV9 CASSAVNRFMNTEAFF TGTGCCAGCAGCGCCGTAAACAGGTTCATGAACACTGAAGCTTTCTTT